Listed below are T cell receptor beta chains from one sample, sequenced in a study of identical twins. TCRdb independently ran MiXCR on the 5' RACE reads; one entry per CDR3 protein. In the table there are fewer than 900,000 distinct CDR3 sequences, about 20% of which are singletons. These records were also assigned to another study, of T cells expressing NK-cell markers.

Sequencing was performed on PBMCs. These receptors were collected from a woman between 18 and 29 years old in good health. The CDR3 runs from the conserved cysteine through the conserved F or W. The D gene is left open where the match is weak. Clone size is given for some rows only: seen once, a few or many times, or a class if the clone is expanded.

j_call: TRBJ2-7; clone_size: NA; d_call: TRBD2; v_call: TRBV20-1; cdr3_nt: TGCAGTGTTAGCGGGTTTAACTACGAGCAGTACTTC; cdr3_aa: CSVSGFNYEQYF
j_call: TRBJ2-7; clone_size: NA; d_call: TRBD2; v_call: TRBV11-3; cdr3_nt: TGTGCCAGCAGCTTGGGTAGCGGGAGGGCCTACGAGCAGTACTTC; cdr3_aa: CASSLGSGRAYEQYF
j_call: TRBJ1-5; clone_size: NA; d_call: NA; v_call: TRBV6-5; cdr3_nt: TGTGCCAGCAGTTCCGAGGGTCTGAGCAATCAGCCCCAGCATTTT; cdr3_aa: CASSSEGLSNQPQHF
j_call: TRBJ2-7; clone_size: many; d_call: TRBD1; v_call: TRBV18; cdr3_nt: TGTGCCAGCTCACCCGGGACAGCAAATTACGAGCAGTACTTC; cdr3_aa: CASSPGTANYEQYF
j_call: TRBJ2-5; clone_size: few; d_call: NA; v_call: TRBV20-1; cdr3_nt: TGCAGTGCTAGAGATTACACCCGGACAGTACGAGAGACCCAGTACTTC; cdr3_aa: CSARDYTRTVRETQYF
j_call: TRBJ2-5; clone_size: many; d_call: NA; v_call: TRBV10-3; cdr3_nt: TGTGCCATCGCGAATCGGGAGACCCAGTACTTC; cdr3_aa: CAIANRETQYF
j_call: TRBJ1-6; clone_size: NA; d_call: NA; v_call: TRBV29-1; cdr3_nt: TGCAGCGTTGGGACAGATTATAATTCACCCCTCCACTTT; cdr3_aa: CSVGTDYNSPLHF
j_call: TRBJ2-2; clone_size: many; d_call: NA; v_call: TRBV20-1; cdr3_nt: TGCAGTGCTAGGGGTACCCAGAACACCGGGGAGCTGTTTTTT; cdr3_aa: CSARGTQNTGELFF
j_call: TRBJ1-1; clone_size: NA; d_call: NA; v_call: TRBV12-3/TRBV12-4; cdr3_nt: TGTGCCAGCAGTTTTGGGGGTGGCTGGAACACTGAAGCTTTCTTT; cdr3_aa: CASSFGGGWNTEAFF
j_call: TRBJ2-7; clone_size: few; d_call: TRBD1; v_call: TRBV12-3/TRBV12-4; cdr3_nt: TGTGCCAGCAGTTTTCAGGGGGCCTACGAGCAGTACTTC; cdr3_aa: CASSFQGAYEQYF
j_call: TRBJ2-3; clone_size: few; d_call: NA; v_call: TRBV7-2; cdr3_nt: TGTGCCAGCAGCCGAGGGGACACCGTCACAGATACGCAGTATTTT; cdr3_aa: CASSRGDTVTDTQYF
j_call: TRBJ1-5; clone_size: once; d_call: NA; v_call: TRBV5-1; cdr3_nt: TGCGCCAGCAGTCCGGACGGGCGGCTTCAGCCCCAGCATTTT; cdr3_aa: CASSPDGRLQPQHF
j_call: TRBJ2-3; clone_size: many; d_call: NA; v_call: TRBV7-9; cdr3_nt: TGTGCCAGCAGCCTCAGGGACATTGGCACAGATACGCAGTATTTT; cdr3_aa: CASSLRDIGTDTQYF
j_call: TRBJ2-1; clone_size: NA; d_call: TRBD1; v_call: TRBV7-2; cdr3_nt: TGTGCCAGCAGCCCACAAACAGGGGATGAGCAGTTCTTC; cdr3_aa: CASSPQTGDEQFF
j_call: TRBJ2-3; clone_size: few; d_call: TRBD1; v_call: TRBV29-1; cdr3_nt: TGCAGCGCTGGGACAGGGGTTGTCCCAGATACGCAGTATTTT; cdr3_aa: CSAGTGVVPDTQYF
j_call: TRBJ2-7; clone_size: NA; d_call: NA; v_call: TRBV6-2/TRBV6-3; cdr3_nt: TGTGCCAGCAGTTACTCGAGTTCCCAGAACTACGAGCAGTACTTC; cdr3_aa: CASSYSSSQNYEQYF
j_call: TRBJ2-3; clone_size: NA; d_call: TRBD2; v_call: TRBV9; cdr3_nt: TGTGCCAGCAGCGTGGGGACTAGTCGGGAAGATACGCAGTATTTT; cdr3_aa: CASSVGTSREDTQYF
j_call: TRBJ2-7; clone_size: few; d_call: NA; v_call: TRBV6-2/TRBV6-3; cdr3_nt: TGTGCCAGCACCCTAGCCGGGACGTCTTACGAGCAGTACTTC; cdr3_aa: CASTLAGTSYEQYF
j_call: TRBJ2-3; clone_size: NA; d_call: NA; v_call: TRBV20-1; cdr3_nt: TGCAGTGCTAGATTTGCGGGCTCCACAGATACGCAGTATTTT; cdr3_aa: CSARFAGSTDTQYF
j_call: TRBJ2-7; clone_size: few; d_call: NA; v_call: TRBV7-9; cdr3_nt: TGTGCCAGCAGTTATACAGGGCGCCACGAGCAGTACTTC; cdr3_aa: CASSYTGRHEQYF
j_call: TRBJ2-3; clone_size: few; d_call: NA; v_call: TRBV7-2; cdr3_nt: TGTGCCAGCAGCAAGGTGGCACTGGATACGCAGTATTTT; cdr3_aa: CASSKVALDTQYF
j_call: TRBJ2-2; clone_size: once; d_call: NA; v_call: TRBV28; cdr3_nt: TGTGCCAGCAGTTTAATGGGAGACGGGGAGCTGTTTTTT; cdr3_aa: CASSLMGDGELFF
j_call: TRBJ1-1; clone_size: few; d_call: NA; v_call: TRBV29-1; cdr3_nt: TGCAGCGTTGATTGGGGCGGGTGGAGGACGAACACTGAAGCTTTCTTT; cdr3_aa: CSVDWGGWRTNTEAFF